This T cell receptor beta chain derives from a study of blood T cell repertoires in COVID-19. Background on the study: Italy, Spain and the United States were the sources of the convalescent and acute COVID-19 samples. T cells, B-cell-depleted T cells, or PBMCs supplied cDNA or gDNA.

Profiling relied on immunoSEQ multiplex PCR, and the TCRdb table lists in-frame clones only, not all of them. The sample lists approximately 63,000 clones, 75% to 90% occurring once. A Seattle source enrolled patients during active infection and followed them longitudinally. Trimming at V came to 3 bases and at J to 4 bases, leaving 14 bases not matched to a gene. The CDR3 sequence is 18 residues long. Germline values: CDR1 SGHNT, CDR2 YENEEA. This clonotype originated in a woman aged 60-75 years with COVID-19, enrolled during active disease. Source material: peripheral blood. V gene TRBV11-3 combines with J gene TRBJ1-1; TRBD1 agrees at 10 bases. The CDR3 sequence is CASSFLVDRGLGSTEAFF. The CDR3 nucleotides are TGTGCCAGCAGCTTTCTCGTCGACAGGGGGCTAGGGAGCACTGAAGCTTTCTTT.